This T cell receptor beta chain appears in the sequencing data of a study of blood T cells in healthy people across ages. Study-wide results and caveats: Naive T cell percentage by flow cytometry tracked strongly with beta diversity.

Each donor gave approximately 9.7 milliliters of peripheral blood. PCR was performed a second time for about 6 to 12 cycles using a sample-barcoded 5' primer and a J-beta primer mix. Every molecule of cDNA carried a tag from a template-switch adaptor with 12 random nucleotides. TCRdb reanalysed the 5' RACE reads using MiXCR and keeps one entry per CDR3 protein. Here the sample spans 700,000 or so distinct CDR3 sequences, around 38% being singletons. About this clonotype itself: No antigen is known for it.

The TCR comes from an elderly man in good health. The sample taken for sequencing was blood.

This CDR3 is CSVGGGLGQPQHF. In nucleotides, the CDR3 is TGCAGCGTTGGTGGGGGGCTCGGTCAGCCCCAGCATTTT. The J gene is TRBJ1-5, the V gene TRBV29-1; tentative D call: TRBD1 (6 bases). Trimming stripped 4 bases from V and 6 bases from J, with 13 bases between. Looked up from germline, CDR1 is SQVTM and CDR2 is ANQGSEA. This CDR3 contains 13 residues.